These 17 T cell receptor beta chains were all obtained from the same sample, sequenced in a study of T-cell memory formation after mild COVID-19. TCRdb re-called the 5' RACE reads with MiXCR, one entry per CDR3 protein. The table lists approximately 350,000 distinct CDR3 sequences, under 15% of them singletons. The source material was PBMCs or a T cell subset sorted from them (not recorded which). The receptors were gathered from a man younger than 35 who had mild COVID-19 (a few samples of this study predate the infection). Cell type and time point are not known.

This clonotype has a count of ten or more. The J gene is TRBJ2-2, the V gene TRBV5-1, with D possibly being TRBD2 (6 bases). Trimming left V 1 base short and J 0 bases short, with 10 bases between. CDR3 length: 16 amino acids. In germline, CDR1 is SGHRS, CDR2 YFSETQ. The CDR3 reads CASSLSAGSNTGELFF. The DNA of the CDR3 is TGCGCCAGCAGCTTGTCGGCGGGGTCGAACACCGGGGAGCTGTTTTTT.

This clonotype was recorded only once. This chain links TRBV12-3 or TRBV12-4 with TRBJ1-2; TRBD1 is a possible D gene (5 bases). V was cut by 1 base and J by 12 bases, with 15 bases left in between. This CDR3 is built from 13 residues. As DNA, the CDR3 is TGTGCCAGCAGTTTAGTTCGGGGGAATGTCGACACCTTC. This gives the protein CASSLVRGNVDTF.

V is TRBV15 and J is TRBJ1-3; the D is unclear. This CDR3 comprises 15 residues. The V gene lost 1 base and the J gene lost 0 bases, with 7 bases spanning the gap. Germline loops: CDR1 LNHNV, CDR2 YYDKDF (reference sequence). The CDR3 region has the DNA TGTGCCACCAGCAGAGCCCAGAACTCTGGAAACACCATATATTTT. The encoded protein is CATSRAQNSGNTIYF.

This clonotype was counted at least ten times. The CDR3 DNA reads as TGCGCCAGCAGCCAAGCGGCAGATACGCAGTATTTT. Translating it yields CASSQAADTQYF. The V and J genes are TRBV4-1 and TRBJ2-3; unclear D gene. Trimming pared 1 base from V and 4 bases from J, leaving 3 bases between. The length of the CDR3 is 12 residues. Germline-derived CDR1 and CDR2 are MGHRA and YSYEKL.

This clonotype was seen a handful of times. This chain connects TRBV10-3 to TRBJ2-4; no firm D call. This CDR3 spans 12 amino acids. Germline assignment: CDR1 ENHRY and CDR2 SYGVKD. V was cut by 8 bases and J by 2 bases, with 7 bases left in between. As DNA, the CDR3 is TGTGCCATCGGTGGGCCCAAAAACATTCAGTACTTC. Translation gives CAIGGPKNIQYF.

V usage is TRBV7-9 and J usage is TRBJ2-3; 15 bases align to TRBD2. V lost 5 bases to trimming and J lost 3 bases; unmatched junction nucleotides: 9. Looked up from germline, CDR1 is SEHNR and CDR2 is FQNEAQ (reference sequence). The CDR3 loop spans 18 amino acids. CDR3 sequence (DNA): TGTGCCAGCAGCCCCTATCGGACTAGCGGGGGGGCTACAGATACGCAGTATTTT. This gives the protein CASSPYRTSGGATDTQYF.

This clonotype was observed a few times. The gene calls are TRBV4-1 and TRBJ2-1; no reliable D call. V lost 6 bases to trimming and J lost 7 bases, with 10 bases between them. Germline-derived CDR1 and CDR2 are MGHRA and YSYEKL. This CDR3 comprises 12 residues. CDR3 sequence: CASRSKGNEQFF. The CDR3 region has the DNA TGCGCCAGCAGATCGAAAGGGAATGAGCAGTTCTTC.

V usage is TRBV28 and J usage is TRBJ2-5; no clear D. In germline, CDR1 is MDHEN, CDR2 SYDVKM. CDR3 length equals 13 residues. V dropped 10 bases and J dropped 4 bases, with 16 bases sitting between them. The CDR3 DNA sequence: TGTGCCATCCGACCTAATACCCGAGAGACCCAGTACTTC. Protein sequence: CAIRPNTRETQYF.

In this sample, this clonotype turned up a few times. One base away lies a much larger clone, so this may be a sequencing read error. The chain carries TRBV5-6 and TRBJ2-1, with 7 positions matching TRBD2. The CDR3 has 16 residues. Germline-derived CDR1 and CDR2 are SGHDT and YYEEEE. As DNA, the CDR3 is TGTGCCAGAAGCTTGGGAGGGCAGGGCTCCTACAATGAGCAGTTCTTC. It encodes CARSLGGQGSYNEQFF. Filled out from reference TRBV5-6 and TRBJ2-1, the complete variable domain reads DAGVTQSPTHLIKTRGQQVTLRCSPKSGHDTVSWYQQALGQGPQFIFQYYEEEERQRGNFPDRFSGHQFPNYSSELNVNALLLGDSALYLCARSLGGQGSYNEQFFGPGTRLTVL.

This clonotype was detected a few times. The CDR3 reads CSARVALYGYTF. The CDR3 DNA sequence: TGCAGTGCTAGAGTGGCCCTCTATGGCTACACCTTC. The rearrangement uses TRBV20-1 and TRBJ1-2; D is uncertain. Germline CDR1 and CDR2: DFQATT and SNEGSKA (reference sequence). The V end was cut by 1 base, the J end by 4 bases, with 7 bases between. The CDR3 is 12 residues long.

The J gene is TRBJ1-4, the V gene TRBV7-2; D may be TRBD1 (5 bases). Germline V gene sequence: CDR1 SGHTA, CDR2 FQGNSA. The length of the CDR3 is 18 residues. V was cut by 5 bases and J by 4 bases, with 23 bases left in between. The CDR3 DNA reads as TGTGCCAGCAGCCGCAACCGCGATCCGGGACGGCTTAATGAAAAACTGTTTTTT. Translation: CASSRNRDPGRLNEKLFF.

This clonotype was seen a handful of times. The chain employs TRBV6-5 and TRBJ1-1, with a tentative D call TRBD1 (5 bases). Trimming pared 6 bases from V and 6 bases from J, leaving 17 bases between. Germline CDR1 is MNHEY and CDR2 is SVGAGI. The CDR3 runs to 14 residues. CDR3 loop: CASRFEGLGPEAFF. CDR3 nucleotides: TGTGCCAGCAGGTTCGAGGGGCTAGGACCTGAAGCTTTCTTT.

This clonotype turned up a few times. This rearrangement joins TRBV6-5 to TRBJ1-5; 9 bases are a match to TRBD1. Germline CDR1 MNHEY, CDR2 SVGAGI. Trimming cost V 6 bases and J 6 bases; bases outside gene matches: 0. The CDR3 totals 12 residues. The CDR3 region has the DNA TGTGCCAGCAGGACAGGGGGTCAGCCCCAGCATTTT. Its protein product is CASRTGGQPQHF.

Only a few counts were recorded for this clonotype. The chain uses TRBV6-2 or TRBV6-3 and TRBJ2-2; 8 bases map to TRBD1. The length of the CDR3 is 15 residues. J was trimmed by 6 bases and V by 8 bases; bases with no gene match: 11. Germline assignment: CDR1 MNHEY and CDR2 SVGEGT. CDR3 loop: CASGAQGAPSGELFF. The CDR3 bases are TGTGCCAGCGGGGCCCAGGGGGCCCCATCCGGGGAGCTGTTTTTT.

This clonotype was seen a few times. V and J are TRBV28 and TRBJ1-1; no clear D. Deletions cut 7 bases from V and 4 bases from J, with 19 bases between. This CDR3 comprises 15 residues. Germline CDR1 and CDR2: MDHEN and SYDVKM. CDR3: CASTPRMTKSTEAFF. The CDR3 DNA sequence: TGTGCCAGCACCCCTAGGATGACAAAATCCACTGAAGCTTTCTTT.

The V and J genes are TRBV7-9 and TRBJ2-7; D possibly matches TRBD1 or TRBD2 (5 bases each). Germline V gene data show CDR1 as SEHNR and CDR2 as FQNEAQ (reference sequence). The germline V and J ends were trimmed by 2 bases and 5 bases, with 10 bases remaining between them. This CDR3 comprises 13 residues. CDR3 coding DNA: TGTGCCAGCAGCTTAACGGGGCCGAACGAGCAGTACGTC. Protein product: CASSLTGPNEQYV.

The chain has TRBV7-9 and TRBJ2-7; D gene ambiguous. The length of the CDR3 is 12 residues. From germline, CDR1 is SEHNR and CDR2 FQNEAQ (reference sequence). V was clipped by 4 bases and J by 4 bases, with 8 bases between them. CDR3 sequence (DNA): TGTGCCAGCAGCTCCCCTTGGTACGAGCAGTACTTC. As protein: CASSSPWYEQYF. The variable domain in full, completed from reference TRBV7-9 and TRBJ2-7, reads DTGVSQNPRHKITKRGQNVTFRCDPISEHNRLYWYRQTLGQGPEFLTYFQNEAQLEKSRLLSDRFSAERPKGSFSTLEIQRTEQGDSAMYLCASSSPWYEQYFGPGTRLTVT.